This T cell receptor beta chain was sequenced in a study of shared clonotypes between healthy human individuals. Study information: Researchers drew samples from a couple of women and three men aged 18 to 49.

Positively selected for CCR7, the CD45RO-negative cells used as naive CD8 cells excluded terminally differentiated effector memory CD45RA+ cells. V gave up 5 bases and J gave up 3 bases, with 17 bases separating them. In germline, CDR1 is SEHNR, CDR2 FQNEAQ (reference sequence). This CDR3 is 16 amino acids long. Clones were sequenced by immunoSEQ multiplex PCR, and TCRdb holds only the in-frame ones, with some missing. The sample yields millions of clones, just over 90% seen once. V is TRBV7-9 and J is TRBJ2-1; possibly TRBD1 for D (5 bases). The TCR sequence derives from a young man in good health. Some clones in this sample may be carry-over from other donors' samples. What was sequenced was naive CD8+ T cells from PBMCs. The CDR3 DNA sequence: TGTGCCAGCAGCGCCAAGGACACCCCCTTCTACAATGAGCAGTTCTTC. This gives the protein CASSAKDTPFYNEQFF.